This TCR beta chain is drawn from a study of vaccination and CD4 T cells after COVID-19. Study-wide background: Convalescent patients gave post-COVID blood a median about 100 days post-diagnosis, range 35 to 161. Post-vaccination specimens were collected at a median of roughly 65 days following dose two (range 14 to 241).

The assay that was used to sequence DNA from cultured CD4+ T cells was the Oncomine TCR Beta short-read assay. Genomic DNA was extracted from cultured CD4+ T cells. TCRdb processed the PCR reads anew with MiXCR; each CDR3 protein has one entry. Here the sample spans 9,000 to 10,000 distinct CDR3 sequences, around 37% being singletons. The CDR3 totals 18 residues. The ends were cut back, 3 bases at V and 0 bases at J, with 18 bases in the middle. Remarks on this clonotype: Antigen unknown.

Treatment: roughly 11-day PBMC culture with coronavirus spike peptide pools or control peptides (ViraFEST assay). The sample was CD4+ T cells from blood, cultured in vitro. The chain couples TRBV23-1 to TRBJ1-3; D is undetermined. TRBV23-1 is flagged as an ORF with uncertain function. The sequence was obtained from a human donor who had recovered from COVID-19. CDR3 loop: CASSQDRRVGPSGNTIYF. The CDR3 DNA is TGCGCCAGCAGTCAGGACCGTCGAGTGGGTCCCTCTGGAAACACCATATATTTT.